These 3 T cell receptor beta chains were all obtained from the same sample, sequenced in a study of human T cells and chemical hapten exposure. TCRdb re-analysed the RACE reads in MiXCR, keeping a single row per CDR3 protein. The sample shows fewer than 200,000 distinct CDR3 sequences, about 20% of them seen only once. Documented time point: patch test 1, 2 weeks after DPC sensitization. Treatment defined: therapeutic diphenylcyclopropenone sensitization with weekly scalp DPC. The material sequenced was whole blood, taken in connection with sensitization to the hapten diphenylcyclopropenone (DPC). These receptors all stem from a woman aged 45 to 65 with alopecia areata. Some clones in this sample may be carry-over from other donors' samples.

The table lists this clonotype with a few counts. J is TRBJ1-1 and V is TRBV20-1; D possibly corresponds to TRBD1 (6 bases). The germline CDR1 and CDR2 sequences are DFQATT and SNEGSKA (reference sequence). CDR3 length: 14 residues. V was cut by 5 bases and J by 0 bases, with 13 bases left in between. CDR3 loop: CSAGGTSMNTEAFF. DNA for the CDR3: TGCAGTGCTGGGGGGACAAGCATGAACACTGAAGCTTTCTTT.

J is TRBJ2-1 and V is TRBV20-1; 9 positions agree with TRBD1. V shed 6 bases, J shed 5 bases, and the junction held 14 bases outside the gene matches. CDR3 length: 16 residues. CDR1 and CDR2 (germline): DFQATT, SNEGSKA (reference sequence). The CDR3 sequence is CSAAYWSGTGHNEQFF. The CDR3 DNA reads as TGCAGTGCCGCCTATTGGTCCGGGACAGGGCACAATGAGCAGTTCTTC.

The chain recombines TRBV9 with TRBJ2-5; D is perhaps TRBD2 (6 bases). This CDR3 has 13 amino acids. With 5 bases removed from V and 0 bases from J, the gap between germline ends came to 8 bases. CDR1 and CDR2 from the germline V gene are SGDLS and YYNGEE. CDR3 residues: CASSGDYQETQYF. CDR3 nucleotides: TGTGCCAGCAGTGGGGACTACCAAGAGACCCAGTACTTC. Using reference TRBV9 and TRBJ2-5 for the parts outside the CDR3, the full variable domain is DSGVTQTPKHLITATGQRVTLRCSPRSGDLSVYWYQQSLDQGLQFLIQYYNGEERAKGNILERFSAQQFPDLHSELNLSSLELGDSALYFCASSGDYQETQYFGPGTRLLVL.